This passage covers 8 T cell receptor beta chains from one sample sequenced in a study of cytomegalovirus exposure and HLA in healthy donors. The PCR was carried out with 60 Vbeta primers and 13 Jbeta primers. Assay used: immunoSEQ multiplex PCR; TCRdb lists only in-frame clones, some missing. The sample holds tens of thousands of clones, roughly 44% seen once. The sequenced material came from PBMCs. These receptors all stem from a woman aged 45 to 65 in good health and CMV-seronegative.

This rearrangement joins TRBV6-6 to TRBJ2-4; 9 bases fit TRBD2. Germline loops: CDR1 MNHNY, CDR2 SVGAGI (reference sequence). The CDR3 extends over 15 amino acids. V lost 7 bases, J lost 4 bases, and 8 bases stayed unmatched. The DNA for the CDR3 is TGTGCCAGCAAATACGGCGGGGGGGGGAAAAACATTCAGTACTTC. Protein product: CASKYGGGGKNIQYF.

The chain recombines TRBV19 with TRBJ1-2; 7 nucleotides match TRBD1. This CDR3 has 13 amino acids. V gave up 6 bases and J gave up 4 bases; unmatched junction bases: 5. Germline V lookup: CDR1 LNHDA, CDR2 SQIVND (reference sequence). In DNA form, the CDR3 reads TGTGCCAGTAGAGCCCGGGACAGCTATGGCTACACCTTC. Translated: CASRARDSYGYTF.

The chain couples TRBV19 to TRBJ1-6; D unclear. There are 15 residues in the CDR3. Trimming removed 8 bases at V and 6 bases at J, with 17 bases between. Looked up from germline, CDR1 is LNHDA and CDR2 is SQIVND (reference sequence). Here the CDR3 reads CASPRAPRRNSPLHF. The CDR3 region has the DNA TGTGCCAGTCCCCGAGCCCCCCGCCGTAATTCACCCCTCCACTTT.

This sequence joins TRBV30 and TRBJ1-2, with D perhaps matching TRBD1 (5 bases). Germline CDR1 GTSNPN, CDR2 SVGIG (reference sequence). Trimming cost V 4 bases and J 8 bases, with 17 bases left between them. The CDR3 has 13 amino acids. The CDR3 DNA reads TGTGCCTGGAACCGGGTTAGGGGTAGGGGCTACACCTTC. Amino acid sequence: CAWNRVRGRGYTF.

The chain combines TRBV7-9 with TRBJ2-3; no firm D call. The CDR3 consists of 14 residues. Trimming removed 0 bases at V and 1 base at J, with 5 bases between. CDR1 is SEHNR, CDR2 FQNEAQ, per germline (reference sequence). CDR3 sequence: CASSLAGRTDTQYF. The CDR3 bases are TGTGCCAGCAGCTTAGCTGGCCGCACAGATACGCAGTATTTT. Supplemented by reference TRBV7-9 and TRBJ2-3, the full variable domain reads DTGVSQNPRHKITKRGQNVTFRCDPISEHNRLYWYRQTLGQGPEFLTYFQNEAQLEKSRLLSDRFSAERPKGSFSTLEIQRTEQGDSAMYLCASSLAGRTDTQYFGPGTRLTVL.

The V call is TRBV1, the J call TRBJ2-3; the D call in the table, TRBD2, was not verified against the DNA. TRBV1 is noted as a pseudogene. CDR3 length: 16 amino acids. CDR3 residues: CTSSHPLAGVADTQYF. In DNA, the CDR3 is TGCACCAGCAGCCACCCGCTAGCGGGAGTTGCAGATACGCAGTATTTT.

V gene TRBV19 combines with J gene TRBJ2-7, with 7 bases identical to TRBD1. Losses at the gene ends were 6 bases for V and 1 base for J; bases not matched to a gene: 9. The CDR3 is 15 amino acids. The V gene's germline CDR1 is LNHDA and CDR2 SQIVND (reference sequence). For the CDR3, the DNA is TGTGCCAGTAGCAAAGACAGGGCACCATCCTACGAGCAGTACTTC. Protein sequence: CASSKDRAPSYEQYF.

This clone appeared a few times. The V and J genes are TRBV28 and TRBJ2-2, with 13 bases lining up with TRBD2. The CDR3 has 19 amino acids. Germline-derived CDR1 and CDR2 are MDHEN and SYDVKM. The V segment lost 7 bases and the J segment 3 bases; nucleotides outside the gene matches: 14. The CDR3 DNA sequence: TGTGCCAGCACGGGCACAGGGGGGACTAGCGGGATGGACACCGGGGAGCTGTTTTTT. Translated, it gives CASTGTGGTSGMDTGELFF.